This record looks at one T cell receptor beta chain sequence and its context. Sequenced by immunoSEQ multiplex PCR; TCRdb stores in-frame clones only, minus some. The table records under 50,000 clones, 80% to 95% of them present only once. Germline V gives CDR1 MNHEY, CDR2 SMNVEV (reference sequence). CDR3 length: 11 amino acids. Trimming removed 6 bases at V and 4 bases at J, with 4 bases between. This sample was taken from a study of blood T cell repertoires in COVID-19. The sequencing input was peripheral blood. This chain links TRBV27 with TRBJ1-5; D is unclear. The TCR originated in a man in his 60s with COVID-19, enrolled during active disease. CDR3 region: CASSPNQPQHF. The CDR3 DNA sequence: TGTGCCAGCAGCCCAAATCAGCCCCAGCATTTT.